What follows are 22 T cell receptor beta chains derived from one specimen sequenced in a study of CD8+CD57+ T cells in acquired aplastic anemia (dated by TCRdb to 2016 to 2019). Expansion of CD8+CD57+ cells had been shown by flow cytometry in the patients chosen for sequencing. Sequencing was performed on an Illumina HiSeq 2000. Genomic DNA served as template for TCR beta VDJ combination and CDR3 sequence profiling. TCRdb reanalyzed the raw reads on its own, using fastp at Q25 for trimming and MiXCR for clone calling, and kept in-frame beta chains. Entries that share a CDR3 protein sequence are merged under the most common genes and DNA. Within this sample are roughly 290,000 distinct CDR3 sequences, with 56% of them counted one time only. The ten top clones hold 1.3% of the sample. Sequencing was performed on sorted CD4+, CD8+, or CD8+CD57+ T cells (not recorded which) from PBMCs. These receptors came from a human donor with aplastic anemia.

The chain uses TRBV5-1 and TRBJ2-7; D uncertain. CDR3 length equals 15 residues. From germline, CDR1 is SGHRS and CDR2 YFSETQ. The V end lost 0 bases, the J end lost 4 bases, and 14 bases lay between the germline ends. The CDR3 loop is CASSLVVGSWYEQYF. The CDR3 nucleotides read TGCGCCAGCAGCTTGGTGGTAGGTTCGTGGTACGAGCAGTACTTC.

This clonotype was found many times. The chain links TRBV5-1 to TRBJ1-3; D unresolved. V was shortened by 4 bases and J by 0 bases, with 11 bases between the two germline ends. The CDR3 length is 15 residues. Germline loops: CDR1 SGHRS, CDR2 YFSETQ. The CDR3 loop reads CASSIGSGSGNTIYF. The CDR3 nucleotides read TGCGCCAGCAGCATTGGGTCAGGCTCTGGAAACACCATATATTTT.

Ten or more counts support this clonotype. The chain uses TRBV12-3 or TRBV12-4 and TRBJ2-7; D unclear. The V gene lost 6 bases and the J gene lost 0 bases, with 9 bases spanning the gap. The CDR3 loop spans 13 amino acids. The CDR3 is CASRDRSSYEQYF. CDR3 nucleotides: TGTGCCAGCAGGGACCGAAGCTCCTACGAGCAGTACTTC.

V gene TRBV14 combines with J gene TRBJ2-3; possible D gene TRBD1, 5 bases. The V end was cut by 3 bases, the J end by 2 bases, with 12 bases between. The CDR3 contains 15 residues. The V gene's germline CDR1 is SGHDN and CDR2 FVKESK. This CDR3 is CASSHGRADTDTQYF. Written as DNA, the CDR3 is TGTGCCAGCAGCCATGGCAGGGCAGACACAGATACGCAGTATTTT.

This clonotype was picked up one time. CDR3 residues: CASTMTGGRNTEAFF. In nucleotides, the CDR3 is TGTGCCAGCACAATGACAGGGGGACGGAACACTGAAGCTTTCTTT. The chain employs TRBV7-9 and TRBJ1-1, with 9 bases matching TRBD1. The CDR3 loop spans 15 amino acids. The germline CDR1 and CDR2 sequences are SEHNR and FQNEAQ (reference sequence). After removal of 7 bases from V and 1 base from J, the junction contained 7 bases not matched to a gene.

The chain is built from TRBV20-1 and TRBJ1-3; D may be TRBD1 (6 bases). From germline, CDR1 is DFQATT and CDR2 SNEGSKA (reference sequence). The CDR3 spans 16 residues. V lost 6 bases and J 4 bases, leaving 22 bases between the germline ends. The CDR3 DNA reads TGCAGTGCCGCAACCCCGAGACAGGCCGGAGGAAACACCATATATTTT. Protein: CSAATPRQAGGNTIYF.

This clonotype came up a few times. The V call is TRBV7-9, the J call TRBJ2-7; TRBD2 matches at 10 bases. V lost 1 base and J lost 4; bases outside the gene matches: 13. Germline V gene data show CDR1 as SEHNR and CDR2 as FQNEAQ (reference sequence). This CDR3 is 18 amino acids long. CDR3 region: CASSLGLVGASGSYEQYF. The CDR3 coding sequence is TGTGCCAGCAGCTTAGGGCTGGTGGGGGCTAGCGGGAGTTACGAGCAGTACTTC.

This clonotype was seen at least ten times. The chain combines TRBV20-1 with TRBJ1-6; the D is unclear. V was trimmed by 6 bases and J by 0 bases, leaving 15 bases between them. The CDR3 runs 16 residues. Germline V lookup: CDR1 DFQATT, CDR2 SNEGSKA (reference sequence). In DNA form, the CDR3 reads TGCAGTGCCCGGATCCGCCTTGGCTCCTATAATTCACCCCTCCACTTT. The encoded protein is CSARIRLGSYNSPLHF.

V gene TRBV7-3 combines with J gene TRBJ2-3; a possible D gene is TRBD1 (6 bases). The germline gives CDR1 SGHTA, CDR2 FQGTGA. The germline V and J ends were trimmed by 8 bases and 13 bases, with 13 bases remaining between them. This CDR3 spans 10 amino acids. The CDR3 nucleotides are TGTGCCAGCGGGGGCGGACGGAAGTATTTT. As protein: CASGGGRKYF.

This clonotype was seen many times. The V and J genes are TRBV7-8 and TRBJ1-3; 7 bases map to TRBD1. Germline CDR1 reads SGHVS; CDR2 reads FQNEAQ. This CDR3 has 14 residues. Trimming at V came to 5 bases and at J to 2 bases, leaving 3 bases not matched to a gene. CDR3 coding DNA: TGTGCCAGCAGCCAGGGGACAGCTGGAAACACCATATATTTT. The encoded protein is CASSQGTAGNTIYF.

This clonotype was recorded many times. The V gene is TRBV20-1, the J gene TRBJ2-3; 9 bases match TRBD2. The CDR3 extends over 14 amino acids. Germline assignment: CDR1 DFQATT and CDR2 SNEGSKA (reference sequence). V was pared by 5 bases and J by 4 bases, with 7 bases of the junction left unmatched. The CDR3 spells CSAASAGGSDTQYF. In DNA form, the CDR3 reads TGCAGTGCTGCTTCAGCGGGGGGATCAGATACGCAGTATTTT.

This clonotype showed up many times. This chain uses TRBV5-5 with TRBJ2-7; the D is unclear. V lost 4 bases to trimming and J lost 10 bases, with 18 bases between them. This CDR3 spans 13 amino acids. Germline V CDR1 and CDR2: SGHKS, YYEKEE (reference sequence). CDR3 amino acids: CASSQPISALQYF. CDR3 DNA sequence: TGTGCCAGCAGCCAACCCATCTCGGCACTCCAGTACTTC.

Regarding this clonotype: At one of its ends the junction is not consistent with the germline gene, which may arise from a read error. The chain carries TRBV6-5 and TRBJ2-7, with D unresolved. From germline, CDR1 is MNHEY and CDR2 SVGAGI. The CDR3 runs 14 residues. The CDR3 sequence is CAISESLVAYEQYF. In DNA form, the CDR3 reads TGTGCCATCAGTGAGTCCCTCGTAGCCTACGAGCAGTACTTC.

This clonotype was detected ten times or more. CDR3 region: CATSGTASGTDTQYF. The CDR3 DNA follows: TGTGCCACCAGTGGTACGGCTAGCGGAACAGATACGCAGTATTTT. This chain connects TRBV24-1 to TRBJ2-3; 7 nucleotides match TRBD2. Germline loops: CDR1 KGHDR, CDR2 SFDVKD. The J segment lost 3 bases and the V segment lost 5 bases, leaving 7 bases of the junction unmatched. The CDR3 consists of 15 residues.

The chain couples TRBV12-5 to TRBJ2-3, with TRBD2 identical over 7 bases. Per germline, CDR1 LGHNT and CDR2 FRNRAP. Trimming at V came to 2 bases and at J to 6 bases, leaving 5 bases not matched to a gene. The CDR3 has 14 amino acids. Here the CDR3 DNA reads TGTGCTAGTGGTTTGAGACTAGCAGGCGATACGCAGTATTTT. It codes for CASGLRLAGDTQYF.

This clonotype was recorded many times. This rearrangement joins TRBV12-3 or TRBV12-4 to TRBJ2-3, with TRBD2 identical over 8 bases. This CDR3 contains 15 residues. The ends lost 6 bases at V and 0 bases at J; junction bases unmatched: 5. CDR3 in DNA: TGTGCCAGCAGCCCGGGACTAGGTAGCACAGATACGCAGTATTTT. Its translation is CASSPGLGSTDTQYF.

The gene calls are TRBV15 and TRBJ2-5, with a weak D call TRBD1 (5 bases). CDR3 size: 14 residues. Germline V gene sequence: CDR1 LNHNV, CDR2 YYDKDF (reference sequence). V gave up 0 bases and J gave up 5 bases, with 10 bases separating them. This chain's CDR3 is CATSREQVRETQYF. In DNA, the CDR3 is TGTGCCACCAGCAGAGAACAGGTTAGGGAGACCCAGTACTTC.

The chain carries TRBV2 and TRBJ2-2; D is unclear. This CDR3 is built from 14 residues. Trimming took 6 bases from V and 0 from J, leaving 8 bases between them. Germline CDR1 and CDR2: SNHLY and FYNNEI. This CDR3 is CASRGQANTGELFF. For the CDR3, the DNA is TGTGCCAGCAGGGGCCAAGCGAACACCGGGGAGCTGTTTTTT.

The CDR3 spells CSARDPGGAKLYEHF. The CDR3 bases are TGCAGTGCTAGAGATCCAGGGGGAGCCAAGCTCTACGAGCATTTT. This chain joins TRBV20-1 and TRBJ1-5; 7 nucleotides line up with TRBD1. Germline CDR1 reads DFQATT; CDR2 reads SNEGSKA (reference sequence). The CDR3 extends over 15 amino acids. The junction had 16 bases not matched to a gene; V was cut back by 0 bases and J by 14 bases.

Concerning this clonotype itself: This may be a read error, as it is one base from a much larger clone. This rearrangement joins TRBV3-1 to TRBJ2-7, with 9 bases aligning to TRBD2. Germline V gene lookup returns CDR1 LGHDT and CDR2 YNNKEL (reference sequence). The CDR3 spans 17 residues. The chain's CDR3 is CASSPGGSGRAIYERYF. DNA of the CDR3: TGTGCCAGCAGCCCAGGGGGTAGCGGGAGAGCAATATACGAGCGGTACTTC.

The rearrangement joins TRBV12-3 or TRBV12-4 to TRBJ1-2; possibly TRBD1 for D (5 bases). Trimming removed 3 bases from V and 8 bases from J, with 13 bases in between. This CDR3 has 13 residues. CDR3 DNA sequence: TGTGCCAGCAGTTTCGGGGAGGGGTACGGCTACACCTTC. This encodes CASSFGEGYGYTF.

This clonotype was observed at least ten times. This chain connects TRBV6-1 to TRBJ1-4; no reliable D call. This CDR3 region has 13 residues. The germline V gene encodes CDR1 MNHNS and CDR2 SASEGT. Trimming took 10 bases from V and 7 from J, leaving 16 bases between them. CDR3 protein: CAIQGRSGEKLFF. For the CDR3, the DNA is TGTGCCATCCAAGGACGATCGGGTGAAAAACTGTTTTTT.